This TCR beta chain emerged from a study of OX40 agonist ivuxolimab in advanced cancers. Study summary: Males comprised 70% to 85% of the group, whose mean age was about 61 years (range roughly 23 to 90).

This CDR3 has 12 amino acids. V was shortened by 5 bases and J by 4 bases, with 10 bases between the two germline ends. CDR1 and CDR2 (germline): SGHKS, YYEKEE (reference sequence). Overall study findings and caveats: Those patients achieving a partial response at 0.1-3.0 mg/kg showed among the lowest clonal expansion. CD8+ T cells showed, on average, more clonal expansion than CD4+ cells. Not determined was the antigen specificity of the expanded peripheral T cells.

Generated by immunoSEQ multiplex PCR, the TCRdb table keeps only in-frame clones and is missing some. The sample lists about 66,000 clones; about 88% were seen once. Turning to this clone: Its antigen is still unknown.

The V call is TRBV5-5, the J call TRBJ2-7; D is uncertain. This TCR was sampled from an adult with an advanced solid tumor such as melanoma, head and neck, liver or kidney cancer. The sequencing used CD4+ or CD8+ T cells sorted from blood, collected in a trial of the OX40 agonist ivuxolimab. DNA of the CDR3: TGTGCCAGCAGGGGTGAGAGTTACGAGCAGTACTTC. Translation: CASRGESYEQYF.